This T cell receptor beta chain was observed in a study of blood T cell repertoires in COVID-19. This clone has just one count. CDR1 and CDR2 (germline): MGHRA, YSYEKL. The germline V and J ends were trimmed by 1 base and 0 bases, with 16 bases remaining between them. The CDR3 totals 17 residues. TCRdb's table, derived via immunoSEQ multiplex PCR, lists solely in-frame clones and lacks some. The sample records 200,000 to 250,000 clones, about 90% being singletons. The J gene is TRBJ2-7, the V gene TRBV4-1; tentatively, D is TRBD2 (6 bases). The clonotype originates from a woman aged 25 to 45 who had been exposed to COVID-19. Material for sequencing was PBMCs or T cells enriched from blood (not recorded which). For the CDR3, the DNA is TGCGCCAGCAGCCAAGTGGGTCCGGGGAGGAGCTCCTACGAGCAGTACTTC. Protein product: CASSQVGPGRSSYEQYF.